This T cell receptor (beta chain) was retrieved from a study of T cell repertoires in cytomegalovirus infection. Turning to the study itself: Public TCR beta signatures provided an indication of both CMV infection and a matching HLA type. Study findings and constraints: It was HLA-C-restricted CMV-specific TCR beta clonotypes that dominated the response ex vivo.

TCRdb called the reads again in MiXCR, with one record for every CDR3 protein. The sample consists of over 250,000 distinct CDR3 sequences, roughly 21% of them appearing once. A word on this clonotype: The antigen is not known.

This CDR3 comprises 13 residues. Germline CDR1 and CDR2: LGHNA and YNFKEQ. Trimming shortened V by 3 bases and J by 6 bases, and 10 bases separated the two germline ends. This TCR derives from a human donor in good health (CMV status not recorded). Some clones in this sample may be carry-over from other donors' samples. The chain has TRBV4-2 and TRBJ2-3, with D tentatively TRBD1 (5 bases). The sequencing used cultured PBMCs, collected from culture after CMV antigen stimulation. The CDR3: CASSQDRQDTQYF. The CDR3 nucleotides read TGTGCCAGCAGCCAGGATCGACAGGATACGCAGTATTTT.